These 24 T cell receptor beta chains share one sample of origin, sequenced in a study of blood T cell repertoires in COVID-19. Assay used: immunoSEQ multiplex PCR; TCRdb lists only in-frame clones, some missing. The sample shows a few hundred thousand clones, roughly nine tenths of them seen only once. What was sequenced was PBMCs or T cells enriched from blood (not recorded which). These receptors were obtained from a man aged 30 to 39 who had recovered from COVID-19.

V is TRBV12-5 and J is TRBJ2-7; 9 positions agree with TRBD1. The length of the CDR3 is 16 residues. Germline V CDR1 and CDR2: LGHNT, FRNRAP. The V and J ends lost 6 bases and 1 base, in that order; junction bases with no gene match: 10. CDR3: CASGDGQGLLSYEQYF. The CDR3 region has the DNA TGTGCTAGTGGCGACGGACAGGGGCTTCTATCCTACGAGCAGTACTTC.

This clone was seen once. This sequence joins TRBV28 and TRBJ1-2; weak D call: TRBD1 (5 bases). Trimming left V 2 bases short and J 5 bases short, with 9 bases between. The CDR3 length is 13 residues. In germline, CDR1 is MDHEN, CDR2 SYDVKM. CDR3 in amino acids: CASSLKQEYGYTF. The DNA of the CDR3 is TGTGCCAGCAGTTTAAAACAGGAATATGGCTACACCTTC.

This chain joins TRBV6-5 and TRBJ1-1; the D is unclear. Trimming removed 8 bases at V and 2 bases at J, with 15 bases between. From germline, CDR1 is MNHEY and CDR2 SVGAGI. This CDR3 is built from 14 residues. The CDR3 reads CASGRAGLNTEAFF. The CDR3 coding sequence is TGTGCCAGCGGCCGGGCAGGACTAAACACTGAAGCTTTCTTT.

The gene calls are TRBV2 and TRBJ1-5; TRBD1 matches at 12 bases. The CDR3 covers 16 residues. Germline CDR1 reads SNHLY; CDR2 reads FYNNEI. Losses at the gene ends were 0 bases for V and 3 bases for J; bases not matched to a gene: 0. CDR3: CASSEAGQGANQPQHF. CDR3 in DNA: TGTGCCAGCAGTGAAGCGGGACAGGGGGCCAATCAGCCCCAGCATTTT.

This chain links TRBV5-5 with TRBJ2-3; possibly TRBD2 for D (6 bases). Germline V gene sequence: CDR1 SGHKS, CDR2 YYEKEE (reference sequence). V was shortened by 1 base and J by 2 bases, with 20 bases between the two germline ends. The CDR3 is 18 amino acids. The CDR3 sequence: CASSLTAGGVIPTDTQYF. CDR3 sequence (DNA): TGTGCCAGCAGCTTGACGGCGGGCGGGGTCATTCCCACAGATACGCAGTATTTT.

V and J are TRBV9 and TRBJ1-1, with 10 nucleotides matching TRBD1. Germline V gene lookup returns CDR1 SGDLS and CDR2 YYNGEE. This CDR3 is 13 amino acids long. V lost 4 bases and J lost 6; bases outside the gene matches: 3. The CDR3 DNA follows: TGTGCCAGCAGCACAGGGACAGGGGCTGAAGCTTTCTTT. It codes for CASSTGTGAEAFF. Full variable domain (rest looked up from reference TRBV9 and TRBJ1-1): DSGVTQTPKHLITATGQRVTLRCSPRSGDLSVYWYQQSLDQGLQFLIQYYNGEERAKGNILERFSAQQFPDLHSELNLSSLELGDSALYFCASSTGTGAEAFFGQGTRLTVV.

The chain links TRBV5-4 to TRBJ2-3; D might be TRBD1 (5 bases). CDR1 and CDR2 (germline): SGHNT, YYREEE (reference sequence). The CDR3 has 14 amino acids. V lost 0 bases to trimming and J lost 5 bases, with 10 bases between them. The CDR3 DNA reads TGTGCCAGCAGCTTGGCTGACAGAAAAGATACGCAGTATTTT. Protein sequence: CASSLADRKDTQYF.

The chain employs TRBV18 and TRBJ2-7, with TRBD2 as a possible D gene (5 bases). Trimming took off 3 bases at V and 2 bases at J, with 11 bases between the two ends. This CDR3 is 14 amino acids long. Germline assignment: CDR1 KGHSH and CDR2 LQKENI. The CDR3 DNA reads as TGTGCCAGCTCACCCCCCCCCGGGGCCTACGAGCAGTACTTC. Translation: CASSPPPGAYEQYF.

The gene calls are TRBV5-4 and TRBJ2-7, with 10 bases matching TRBD2. The germline CDR1 and CDR2 sequences are SGHNT and YYREEE (reference sequence). The CDR3 consists of 15 residues. Trimming at V came to 1 base and at J to 3 bases, leaving 4 bases not matched to a gene. The chain's CDR3 is CASSLSLAGDYEQYF. The CDR3 bases are TGTGCCAGCAGCTTGAGTCTAGCGGGAGACTACGAGCAGTACTTC.

This CDR3 is CASSTDGVTEAFF. The CDR3, as DNA: TGTGCCAGCAGCACCGACGGGGTCACTGAAGCTTTCTTT. The V gene is TRBV7-2, the J gene TRBJ1-1; D not resolved. Germline CDR1 reads SGHTA; CDR2 reads FQGNSA. This CDR3 comprises 13 residues. V gave up 5 bases and J gave up 4 bases, with 11 bases separating them. The whole variable domain, remainder taken from reference TRBV7-2 and TRBJ1-1, is GAGVSQSPSNKVTEKGKDVELRCDPISGHTALYWYRQSLGQGLEFLIYFQGNSAPDKSGLPSDRFSAERTGGSVSTLTIQRTQQEDSAVYLCASSTDGVTEAFFGQGTRLTVV.

The chain uses TRBV18 and TRBJ2-5; 9 bases line up with TRBD1. The CDR3 runs 14 residues. CDR1 KGHSH and CDR2 LQKENI come from the germline V gene. Germline trimming cut 6 bases from V and 5 bases from J; bases unmatched to any gene: 7. The CDR3, as DNA: TGTGCCAGCTCCCCGGGACAGGGTCTGGAGACCCAGTACTTC. It yields the protein CASSPGQGLETQYF.

This clone appeared a single time. This chain uses TRBV15 with TRBJ1-3; D is unresolved. Trimming cost V 6 bases and J 0 bases, with 9 bases left between them. This CDR3 spans 14 amino acids. Germline-derived CDR1 and CDR2 are LNHNV and YYDKDF (reference sequence). Here the CDR3 reads CATRAQVSGNTIYF. CDR3 bases: TGTGCCACCAGGGCCCAGGTCTCTGGAAACACCATATATTTT.

CDR3 nucleotides: TGTGCCAGTAGTATCGGGACAGGGGTCACGTTAACCCATGAAAAACTGTTTTTT. This codes for CASSIGTGVTLTHEKLFF. The chain recombines TRBV19 with TRBJ1-4, with TRBD1 identical over 10 bases. Germline loops: CDR1 LNHDA, CDR2 SQIVND (reference sequence). The CDR3 totals 18 residues. Trimming cost V 3 bases and J 6 bases; bases outside gene matches: 13.

This chain connects TRBV6-5 to TRBJ2-7; 10 bases are shared with TRBD2. Germline V gene data show CDR1 as MNHEY and CDR2 as SVGAGI. This CDR3 has 14 residues. J gave up 3 bases and V 6 bases, and 5 bases lay outside the gene matches. CDR3 bases: TGTGCCAGCAGAAATAGCGGGAGGCTCTACGAGCAGTACTTC. Its translation: CASRNSGRLYEQYF.

The chain is built from TRBV5-1 and TRBJ1-1, with 7 positions matching TRBD1. This CDR3 is built from 15 residues. Germline-derived CDR1 and CDR2 are SGHRS and YFSETQ. V gave up 2 bases and J gave up 1 base; unmatched junction bases: 5. The CDR3 DNA follows: TGCGCCAGCAGCTTACAGGGGTTAGGGAACACTGAAGCTTTCTTT. It specifies CASSLQGLGNTEAFF.

The gene calls are TRBV27 and TRBJ1-1, with D hard to call. The V and J ends lost 6 bases and 3 bases respectively, with 20 bases between them. The CDR3 contains 16 residues. Per the germline V gene, CDR1 is MNHEY and CDR2 is SMNVEV (reference sequence). The CDR3 is CASSSRGYLVDTEAFF. DNA for the CDR3: TGTGCCAGCAGCTCCCGCGGATATTTGGTGGACACTGAAGCTTTCTTT.

J is TRBJ2-7 and V is TRBV27; 12 bases align to TRBD2. The V gene end was trimmed by 4 bases and the J gene end by 2 bases; junction bases not matched to a gene: 9. The CDR3 has 17 residues. The germline gives CDR1 MNHEY, CDR2 SMNVEV (reference sequence). Written as DNA, the CDR3 is TGTGCCAGCAGTTCTCAAACGACTAGCGGGAGCCCCTACGAGCAGTACTTC. This gives the protein CASSSQTTSGSPYEQYF.

The chain joins TRBV10-3 to TRBJ2-5; the match to TRBD1 covers 10 bases. Germline V gene sequence: CDR1 ENHRY, CDR2 SYGVKD. This CDR3 comprises 13 residues. Trimming took 6 bases from V and 5 from J; bases not matched to a gene: 3. CDR3 amino acids: CAIRSGQGETQYF. The CDR3 bases are TGTGCCATCAGGTCGGGACAGGGGGAGACCCAGTACTTC.

The chain is built from TRBV29-1 and TRBJ2-5, with a weak D call TRBD1 (6 bases). CDR1 is SQVTM, CDR2 ANQGSEA, per germline. The ends were cut back, 5 bases at V and 4 bases at J, with 14 bases in the middle. The CDR3 loop spans 13 amino acids. The CDR3 DNA is TGCAGCGTTCGGAAGGGGGTGGCAGAGACCCAGTACTTC. This encodes CSVRKGVAETQYF. Combining the CDR3 with reference TRBV29-1 and TRBJ2-5 gives the whole variable domain SAVISQKPSRDICQRGTSLTIQCQVDSQVTMMFWYRQQPGQSLTLIATANQGSEATYESGFVIDKFPISRPNLTFSTLTVSNMSPEDSSIYLCSVRKGVAETQYFGPGTRLLVL.

This chain joins TRBV5-1 and TRBJ2-7, with 8 bases lining up with TRBD1. Germline V CDR1 and CDR2: SGHRS, YFSETQ. The CDR3 consists of 15 residues. The V and J ends lost 0 bases and 3 bases, in that order; junction bases with no gene match: 5. The CDR3 loop is CASSLVTGGDYEQYF. The CDR3 nucleotides are TGCGCCAGCAGCTTGGTCACAGGGGGAGACTACGAGCAGTACTTC.

V usage is TRBV30 and J usage is TRBJ2-5; 7 bases match TRBD1. The CDR3 has 12 amino acids. Trimming at V came to 5 bases and at J to 3 bases, leaving 3 bases not matched to a gene. CDR1 is GTSNPN and CDR2 is SVGIG in the germline V gene (reference sequence). The CDR3 reads CAWQGVEETQYF. The DNA of the CDR3 is TGTGCCTGGCAGGGGGTAGAAGAGACCCAGTACTTC.

CDR3 residues: CASSSHGTGDYGYTF. Here the CDR3 DNA reads TGTGCCAGCAGTTCCCACGGGACAGGGGACTATGGCTACACCTTC. The gene calls are TRBV27 and TRBJ1-2, with 10 nucleotides matching TRBD1. The CDR3 spans 15 residues. CDR1 MNHEY and CDR2 SMNVEV come from the germline V gene (reference sequence). The junction had 5 bases not matched to a gene; V was cut back by 4 bases and J by 3 bases.

V is TRBV11-2 and J is TRBJ1-6; unclear D gene. V was clipped by 1 base and J by 10 bases, with 14 bases between them. Germline lookup yields CDR1 SGHAT and CDR2 FQNNGV. This CDR3 is 15 amino acids long. CDR3 region: CASSLVAVGGSPLHF. The CDR3 bases are TGTGCCAGCAGCTTAGTCGCGGTCGGTGGGTCACCCCTCCACTTT.

The V call is TRBV6-5, the J call TRBJ2-7, with TRBD1 matching 12 bases. The ends lost 7 bases at V and 3 bases at J; junction bases unmatched: 7. The CDR3 contains 15 residues. Germline-derived CDR1 and CDR2 are MNHEY and SVGAGI. CDR3 sequence reads: CASNEGQGANYEQYF. The CDR3 DNA sequence: TGTGCCAGCAACGAGGGACAGGGGGCTAACTACGAGCAGTACTTC.